This passage covers 25 T cell receptor beta chains from one sample sequenced in a study of shared clonotypes between healthy human individuals. Profiled with immunoSEQ multiplex PCR; TCRdb holds only in-frame clones, not every one. The sample contains about 600,000 clones, approximately 97% of which appear only once. Material for sequencing was naive CD4+ T cells sorted from blood. The sample's subset: CD45RA+ positively selected. The receptors were gathered from a woman aged 25 to 39 in good health.

The chain uses TRBV7-3 and TRBJ2-2; the D is unclear. This CDR3 spans 12 amino acids. The ends were cut back, 4 bases at V and 7 bases at J, with 7 bases in the middle. Per germline, CDR1 SGHTA and CDR2 FQGTGA. CDR3 sequence: CASSSVGGELFF. CDR3 bases: TGTGCCAGCAGCTCAGTAGGCGGGGAGCTGTTTTTT.

The chain carries TRBV14 and TRBJ2-7, with D uncertain. CDR1 is SGHDN and CDR2 is FVKESK in the germline V gene. The CDR3 totals 11 residues. Between the trimmed V and J ends, which lost 5 bases and 6 bases, there was a span of 8 bases. The CDR3, as DNA: TGTGCCAGCAGCGAGGTCCTCGAGCAGTACTTC. Translated, it gives CASSEVLEQYF.

V is TRBV28 and J is TRBJ1-5; maybe TRBD1 (6 bases). Trimming took off 3 bases at V and 4 bases at J, with 13 bases between the two ends. This CDR3 spans 15 amino acids. Germline V gene sequence: CDR1 MDHEN, CDR2 SYDVKM. CDR3 sequence (DNA): TGTGCCAGCAGTTTCCAAGGGGGTGCAAATCAGCCCCAGCATTTT. Translated, it gives CASSFQGGANQPQHF.

In this sample, this clone turned up once. The chain employs TRBV2 and TRBJ1-2; 11 bases line up with TRBD1. CDR1 and CDR2 (germline): SNHLY, FYNNEI. This CDR3 is built from 18 residues. The V and J ends lost 5 bases and 1 base, in that order; junction bases with no gene match: 12. CDR3 bases: TGTGCCAGCAGTTATCTACCGGGACAGGGGGTAGATAACTATGGCTACACCTTC. Residues: CASSYLPGQGVDNYGYTF.

The count of this clone is one. The chain couples TRBV5-4 to TRBJ2-3, with a tentative D call TRBD2 (6 bases). Germline CDR1 is SGHNT and CDR2 is YYREEE (reference sequence). The CDR3 sequence is 16 residues long. V was cut by 1 base and J by 5 bases, with 17 bases left in between. CDR3 sequence reads: CASSLRGGIGKDTQYF. The CDR3 region has the DNA TGTGCCAGCAGCTTGCGGGGCGGGATCGGGAAAGATACGCAGTATTTT.

The V and J genes are TRBV2 and TRBJ1-2, with a possible D match to TRBD1 (5 bases). The CDR3 runs 16 residues. Germline CDR1 is SNHLY and CDR2 is FYNNEI. V was pared by 9 bases and J by 5 bases, with 25 bases between. The CDR3 spells CARSPGATDLGYGYTF. The CDR3 coding sequence is TGTGCCAGATCGCCTGGGGCCACAGATTTGGGGTATGGCTACACCTTC.

This clone was observed a single time. The chain combines TRBV28 with TRBJ1-5; perhaps TRBD1 as D (6 bases). Between the trimmed V and J ends, which lost 5 bases and 0 bases, there was a span of 17 bases. The CDR3 consists of 17 residues. Germline V lookup: CDR1 MDHEN, CDR2 SYDVKM. As DNA, the CDR3 is TGTGCCAGCAGTACACGTTTTAGGGGGACTAGCAATCAGCCCCAGCATTTT. As protein: CASSTRFRGTSNQPQHF.

The rearrangement uses TRBV5-1 and TRBJ2-6; no clear D. This CDR3 contains 17 residues. The germline CDR1 and CDR2 sequences are SGHRS and YFSETQ. Trimming pared 1 base from V and 2 bases from J, leaving 13 bases between. The CDR3 here is CASSLPQVSPGANVLTF. The CDR3 region has the DNA TGCGCCAGCAGCTTGCCCCAGGTGAGTCCTGGGGCCAACGTCCTGACTTTC.

The chain couples TRBV28 to TRBJ1-2; weak D call: TRBD1 (5 bases). The CDR3 runs to 11 residues. The germline V gene encodes CDR1 MDHEN and CDR2 SYDVKM. Trimming stripped 5 bases from V and 11 bases from J, with 12 bases between. The CDR3 sequence is CASSLQGVYTF. CDR3 nucleotides: TGTGCCAGCAGTCTCCAAGGGGTGTACACCTTC.

The chain has TRBV28 and TRBJ1-1, with 8 positions matching TRBD1. CDR3 length equals 13 residues. Germline CDR1 MDHEN, CDR2 SYDVKM. V lost 4 bases, J lost 11 bases, and 9 bases stayed unmatched. In DNA, the CDR3 is TGTGCCAGCAGTTCCGGACAGGGCGGGTGGGCTTTCTTT. Translated: CASSSGQGGWAFF.

V and J are TRBV19 and TRBJ2-7; no clear D gene. The CDR3 is made up of 15 amino acids. Trimming took 4 bases from V and 2 from J, leaving 15 bases between them. The V gene's germline CDR1 is LNHDA and CDR2 SQIVND (reference sequence). In DNA, the CDR3 is TGTGCCAGTAGTACCTTCCGGGTCGACCCCTACGAGCAGTACTTC. This translates into CASSTFRVDPYEQYF.

The V gene is TRBV5-5, the J gene TRBJ1-1; tentative D call: TRBD1 (5 bases). The CDR3 totals 14 residues. Germline assignment: CDR1 SGHKS and CDR2 YYEKEE (reference sequence). Trimming removed 2 bases at V and 11 bases at J, with 19 bases between. In nucleotides, the CDR3 is TGTGCCAGCAGCTTTTTCAGGGTCGCTGAAAAGGCTTTCTTT. As protein: CASSFFRVAEKAFF.

This chain uses TRBV6-1 with TRBJ2-7, with TRBD2 matching over 12 bases. This CDR3 spans 18 amino acids. Germline CDR1 MNHNS, CDR2 SASEGT. J gave up 1 base and V 0 bases, and 7 bases lay outside the gene matches. The DNA of the CDR3 is TGTGCCAGCAGTGAAGCAGGACTAGCGGGATCTCGATCCTACGAGCAGTACTTC. It encodes CASSEAGLAGSRSYEQYF.

The chain employs TRBV27 and TRBJ2-1, with TRBD2 matching 9 bases. The CDR3 contains 20 residues. CDR1 is MNHEY and CDR2 is SMNVEV in the germline V gene (reference sequence). With 6 bases clipped from V and 2 bases from J, the junction kept 20 bases outside the gene matches. DNA of the CDR3: TGTGCCAGCAGCTCCAAACACGGACTGGCGGGAGGGTTAGCCTACAATGAGCAGTTCTTC. Residues: CASSSKHGLAGGLAYNEQFF.

V is TRBV19 and J is TRBJ2-5; D not certain. Trimming took 5 bases from V and 7 from J, leaving 8 bases between them. CDR1 and CDR2 from the germline V gene are LNHDA and SQIVND (reference sequence). CDR3 length: 11 residues. This CDR3 reads CASSLLGTQYF. DNA for the CDR3: TGTGCCAGTAGTCTCCTGGGGACCCAGTACTTC.

This rearrangement joins TRBV18 to TRBJ1-5; the D is unclear. V shed 6 bases and J shed 5 bases, with 17 bases lying between them. The CDR3 has 15 residues. The V gene's germline CDR1 is KGHSH and CDR2 LQKENI. The CDR3 region has the DNA TGTGCCAGCTCTCCTATACGGGGAGGAGATCAGCCCCAGCATTTT. Translation gives CASSPIRGGDQPQHF.

The V call is TRBV18, the J call TRBJ2-1, with D uncertain. Germline V gives CDR1 KGHSH, CDR2 LQKENI. There are 14 residues in the CDR3. Trimming pared 0 bases from V and 6 bases from J, leaving 9 bases between. The chain's CDR3 is CASSPPGRVNEQFF. The CDR3 region has the DNA TGTGCCAGCTCACCACCCGGCCGGGTCAATGAGCAGTTCTTC. The whole variable domain, remainder taken from reference TRBV18 and TRBJ2-1, is NAGVMQNPRHLVRRRGQEARLRCSPMKGHSHVYWYRQLPEEGLKFMVYLQKENIIDESGMPKERFSAEFPKEGPSILRIQQVVRGDSAAYFCASSPPGRVNEQFFGPGTRLTVL.

The chain recombines TRBV5-1 with TRBJ2-3; D remains ambiguous. Germline CDR1 and CDR2: SGHRS and YFSETQ. V was pared by 1 base and J by 0 bases, with 9 bases between. The CDR3 has 15 residues. In DNA, the CDR3 is TGCGCCAGCAGCTTGAGTCTGCGGAGCACAGATACGCAGTATTTT. Translation: CASSLSLRSTDTQYF.

The J gene is TRBJ2-1, the V gene TRBV11-3, with 15 positions matching TRBD2. Trimming took 4 bases from V and 7 from J; bases not matched to a gene: 2. CDR3 size: 15 residues. CDR1 and CDR2 (germline): SGHNT, YENEEA. In DNA, the CDR3 is TGTGCCAGCAGCTGGACTAGCGGGAGGGGGAATGAGCAGTTCTTC. Protein: CASSWTSGRGNEQFF.

The chain joins TRBV4-1 to TRBJ2-7; D possibly matches TRBD1 or TRBD2 (5 bases each). V lost 5 bases and J lost 0, with 17 bases in between. Germline V gene lookup returns CDR1 MGHRA and CDR2 YSYEKL. The CDR3 is made up of 16 amino acids. CDR3 DNA: TGCGCCAGCAGCACTCGCTTCCGGGACGGCTCCTACGAGCAGTACTTC. It is translated as CASSTRFRDGSYEQYF.

The CDR3 DNA reads as TGTGCCAGCAGCCAAACGTCGACAATTGAAAAACTGTTTTTT. Translated, it gives CASSQTSTIEKLFF. V and J are TRBV9 and TRBJ1-4; D not resolved. The CDR3 is 14 residues long. In germline, CDR1 is SGDLS, CDR2 YYNGEE. The ends were cut back, 4 bases at V and 7 bases at J, with 14 bases in the middle.

CDR3 in DNA: TGTGCCAGCAGCGAGGGCGATCAGCCCCAGCATTTT. It translates to CASSEGDQPQHF. The chain is built from TRBV7-2 and TRBJ1-5; D remains unclear. Trimming took 5 bases from V and 5 from J, leaving 7 bases between them. Per the germline V gene, CDR1 is SGHTA and CDR2 is FQGNSA. CDR3 size: 12 residues.

Of note for this clone: Compared with germline, one end of the junction differs, possibly owing to a read error. The chain employs TRBV7-8 and TRBJ1-3; D unclear. The germline V gene encodes CDR1 SGHVS and CDR2 FQNEAQ. This CDR3 spans 13 amino acids. The CDR3 sequence: CTSKPRIGNTIYF. The CDR3 bases are TGTACCAGCAAACCGCGAATTGGAAACACCATATATTTT.

The chain carries TRBV18 and TRBJ1-3; the D is unclear. Trimming cost V 0 bases and J 5 bases, with 14 bases left between them. The germline V gene has CDR1 KGHSH and CDR2 LQKENI. The CDR3 consists of 16 residues. This CDR3 is CASSPPVPRSRNTIYF. The CDR3 bases are TGTGCCAGCTCACCACCCGTCCCCCGGAGTAGAAACACCATATATTTT.

This sequence joins TRBV28 and TRBJ2-7, with D perhaps TRBD2 (7 bases). V was shortened by 2 bases and J by 2 bases, with 10 bases between the two germline ends. Germline CDR1 and CDR2: MDHEN and SYDVKM. This CDR3 region has 14 residues. CDR3 region: CASSLVGGPYEQYF. The CDR3 nucleotides are TGTGCCAGCAGTTTAGTCGGGGGGCCCTACGAGCAGTACTTC.